Sequencing of this T cell receptor (beta chain) was carried out in a study of beta chain features in type 1 diabetes (dated by TCRdb to 2016 to 2019). About the investigation overall: No differences in mean age, gender distribution, total cell number or subset yield were found between patients and healthy donors. A total of roughly 98,000,000 sorted cells were examined across all samples, and a strong correlation was observed between cell number per subset and RNA yield. In the study, recently diagnosed type 1 diabetes patients and matched healthy donors were compared on the TCRB repertoires of their sorted circulating CD4+ T cell subsets. Regulatory and stem cell-like memory subsets were isolated from only 8 patients and about eight healthy donors, whereas naive and central memory subsets came from all 30 or so donors.

A remark on this clone: Its recognized antigen is unknown. No base quality values were provided; no much bigger clone lies one nucleotide off. Other nucleotide sequences in the sample specify the same CDR3.

The CDR3 spans 14 residues, from the cysteine through the phenylalanine. Only the CDR3 part of the read is kept: 42 bases, read in frame from the first base. V is reduced by 3 bases and J by 8 bases, leaving a spacing of 16 bases between them. CDR1 KGHSH and CDR2 LQKENI are derived from the germline V gene. A single peripheral blood draw of around 120 mL on average was collected from each donor into heparinised tubes. Naive, central memory, regulatory and stem cell-like memory CD4+ T cells were sorted on a BD FACSAria II using a panel including CD45RO, CCR7, CD25, CD127, CD95 and CD27. A purity above 95% was achieved for all sorted populations. PBMCs were isolated right away by Lymphoprep density gradient centrifugation and were stained directly, without culture. Samples were stained and sorted in pairs, with one healthy donor and one patient per experiment, so that batch effects were minimized. The entire amount of isolated RNA was reverse transcribed using the High Capacity cDNA Reverse Transcription Kit, so the sequenced TCRB transcripts were expressed ones. Survey-depth immunoSEQ sequencing was performed on stem cell-like memory T cell samples, with an average of roughly 930,000 total reads per sample. After sorted cells were lysed in RLT buffer, RNA was extracted with DNase-treated RNeasy Micro or Mini kits, with the choice depending on cell number. Each cell subset was processed separately to prevent cross-contamination, with patient and healthy donor samples processed together. TCRB sequences were amplified from cDNA with the immunoSEQ multiplex PCR, producing 87-bp fragments spanning the CDR3 region. The amplicons were sequenced using the Illumina HiSeq platform. The authors' pipeline ran thus. Synthetic template baselines were used to correct PCR bias computationally, reads within Hamming distance 2 were collapsed together, and singletons that could not be merged were discarded. Reads were aligned to IMGT to assign V, D and J genes, CDR3 length, and insertions or deletions at six rearrangement sites. Within each subset, clonotype counts were normalized to sorted cell number, and only after that were true diversity and Gini coefficients computed with the tcR R package. Repertoire sharing was quantified using the overlap coefficient calculated on TCRB nucleotide sequences. TCRdb's version of the immuneACCESS table is confined to in-frame rearrangements and falls short of the full clone set. An unresolved V gene accounts for under half of the shortfall where checked; the remainder is of unknown origin. V and J calls plus clone size are reproduced from that table; the DNA served to infer D and trimming. Across this sample there are fewer than 15,000 clones, with 65% seen only once. In total, the top ten clones hold around 0.6% of the sample.

The study at large found these results: Naive, central memory and regulatory TCRB repertoires appeared to be more similar among patients than among healthy donors. PCR may preferentially amplify shorter templates, but because patient and control samples were amplified and corrected together, any resulting skew would affect both groups equally. In all four CD4+ subsets, TCRB CDR3 length was moderately but significantly shorter in type 1 diabetes patients. Only small numbers of individuals were included in the HLA sub-analyses, which left unresolved whether HLA type had any influence on TCRB rearrangement. At VDJ recombination sites, patients with type 1 diabetes made fewer insertions and deleted more nucleotides, a pattern implying thymic rearrangement abnormalities. Because cDNA was sequenced instead of genomic DNA, highly expressing activated cells could be over-represented, though the groups showed no difference in activation or CD3 levels.

The TCR sequence derives from a woman aged 18 to 35 with type 1 diabetes. The sample taken for sequencing was stem cell memory CD4+ T cells from blood. In light of the paper, this sample's cell subset or site label describes: stem cell-like memory CD4+ T cells. The chain is made from TRBV18 and TRBJ1-1; tentative D gene TRBD1, with 6 bases matching. The CDR3 reads as follows: CASSPAARGTEAFF. The nucleotides read TGTGCCAGCTCACCGGCGGCCAGGGGCACCGAAGCTTTCTTT.